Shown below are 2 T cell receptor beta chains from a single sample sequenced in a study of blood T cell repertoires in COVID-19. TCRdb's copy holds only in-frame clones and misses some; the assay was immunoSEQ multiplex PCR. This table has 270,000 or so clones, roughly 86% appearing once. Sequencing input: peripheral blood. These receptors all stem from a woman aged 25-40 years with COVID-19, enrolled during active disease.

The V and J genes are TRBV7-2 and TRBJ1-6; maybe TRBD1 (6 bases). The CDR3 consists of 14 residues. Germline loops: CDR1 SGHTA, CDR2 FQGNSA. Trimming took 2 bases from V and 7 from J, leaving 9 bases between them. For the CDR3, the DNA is TGTGCCAGCAGCTTAACAGGGATCAATTCACCCCTCCACTTT. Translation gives CASSLTGINSPLHF. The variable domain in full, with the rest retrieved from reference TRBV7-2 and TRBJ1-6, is GAGVSQSPSNKVTEKGKDVELRCDPISGHTALYWYRQSLGQGLEFLIYFQGNSAPDKSGLPSDRFSAERTGGSVSTLTIQRTQQEDSAVYLCASSLTGINSPLHFGNGTRLTVT.

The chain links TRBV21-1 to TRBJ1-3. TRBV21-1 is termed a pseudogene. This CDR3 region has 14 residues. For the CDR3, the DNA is TGTGCCAGCAGCAAATCTGGGGGGGGAAACACCATATATTTT. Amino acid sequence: CASSKSGGGNTIYF.